This TCR beta chain is drawn from a study of blood T cell repertoires in COVID-19. The overall study: Collection of acute and convalescent COVID-19 samples took place in the United States, Italy and Spain.

Authors' data handling: The authors estimated nucleated cell counts from reference gene primer amplification. The assay was immunoSEQ multiplex PCR, and TCRdb's table has in-frame clones only and misses some. The DNA was the basis for D and trimming; V, J and clone size are from that table. The data contain 190,000 or so clones, 84% of them singletons. Those who participated ranged in age from roughly 18 to 95 years and resided in about 24 US areas. Recovered Cohort 3 donors showed two negative PCRs, clearance, or symptom resolution. Germline-derived CDR1 and CDR2 are MNHEY and SMNVEV (reference sequence). The V gene lost 8 bases and the J gene lost 6 bases, with 29 bases spanning the gap. This CDR3 is 19 amino acids long.

What was sequenced was PBMCs or T cells enriched from blood (not recorded which). This rearrangement joins TRBV27 to TRBJ1-6, with D possibly matching TRBD1 (6 bases). This TCR was sampled from a man aged 35-49 years who had recovered from COVID-19. CDR3 sequence reads: CASRTTARGLLFGNSPLHF. In nucleotides, the CDR3 is TGTGCCAGCCGCACGACGGCCAGGGGCCTCCTTTTTGGTAATTCACCCCTCCACTTT.